The source of this T cell receptor (beta chain) is a study of cytomegalovirus exposure and HLA in healthy donors. Looking at the study overall: Around 80 million unique TCRs from HLA-typed donors were held in an early data release.

A remark on this clone: Its antigen is not known.

Germline V gene sequence: CDR1 LNHDA, CDR2 SQIVND (reference sequence). There are 15 residues in the CDR3. Trimming removed 3 bases from V and 9 bases from J; junction bases left unmatched: 9. Among the donors, all were healthy bone marrow donors. Primers: 60 Vbeta forward and 13 Jbeta reverse. TCRdb keeps only in-frame clones here, not all; method: immunoSEQ multiplex PCR. Of 90,000 to 120,000 clones detected, more than 60% appear once; the ten largest clones hold approximately 5.3%. Findings and caveats of the study: Compared with the roughly 670-donor mean, an Asian-associated ancestry cluster reportedly had fewer N-insertions, according to a later analysis. A later analysis linked a missense variant in DCLRE1C to the trimming of TCR beta V and J genes.

The receptor was isolated from a female donor in good health and CMV-seropositive. The genes are TRBV19 and TRBJ2-4; 9 bases agree with TRBD1. Sequences were obtained from PBMCs. The CDR3 coding sequence is TGTGCCAGTAGTATCCCCAACAGGGGGCCCGGCATTCAGTACTTC. The encoded protein is CASSIPNRGPGIQYF.